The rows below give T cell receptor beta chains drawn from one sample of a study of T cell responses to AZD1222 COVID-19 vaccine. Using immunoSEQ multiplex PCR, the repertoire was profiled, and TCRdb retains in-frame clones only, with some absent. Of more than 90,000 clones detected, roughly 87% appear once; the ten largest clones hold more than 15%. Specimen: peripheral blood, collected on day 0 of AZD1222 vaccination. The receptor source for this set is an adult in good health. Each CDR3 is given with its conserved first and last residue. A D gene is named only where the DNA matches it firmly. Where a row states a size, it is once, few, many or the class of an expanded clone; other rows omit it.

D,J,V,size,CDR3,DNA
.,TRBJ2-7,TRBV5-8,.,CATPQRGGYEQYF,TGTGCCACCCCTCAGCGTGGGGGCTACGAGCAGTACTTC
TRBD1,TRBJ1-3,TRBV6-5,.,CASSYSRQGGNTIYF,TGTGCCAGCAGTTACTCGAGACAGGGCGGAAACACCATATATTTT
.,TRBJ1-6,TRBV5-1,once,CASSLTGGENSPLHF,TGCGCCAGCAGCTTGACCGGGGGAGAGAATTCACCCCTCCACTTT
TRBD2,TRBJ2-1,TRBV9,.,CASSVEAGVFGEQFF,TGTGCCAGCAGCGTAGAGGCGGGAGTATTTGGTGAGCAGTTCTTC
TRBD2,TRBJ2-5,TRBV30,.,CAWISNLAGGWKRGETQYF,TGTGCCTGGATCAGTAATCTAGCGGGAGGCTGGAAGAGGGGCGAGACCCAGTACTTC
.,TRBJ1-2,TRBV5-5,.,CASSFQTANYYGYTF,TGTGCCAGCAGCTTCCAGACAGCCAATTACTATGGCTACACCTTC
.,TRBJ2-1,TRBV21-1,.,CASSPLGLADSYIEQFF,TGTGCCAGCAGCCCCCTAGGGCTAGCGGACTCCTACATTGAGCAGTTCTTC
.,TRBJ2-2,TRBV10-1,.,CASSGGHRFATGELFF,TGCGCCAGCAGTGGGGGACATCGATTTGCCACCGGGGAGCTGTTTTTT
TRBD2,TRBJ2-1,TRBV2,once,CASSPTGLAGYEQFF,TGTGCCAGCAGTCCCACGGGACTAGCGGGATATGAGCAGTTCTTC
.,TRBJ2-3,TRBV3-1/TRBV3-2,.,CASSLRRGSTDTQYF,TGTGCCAGCAGCCTCCGCAGGGGAAGCACAGATACGCAGTATTTT
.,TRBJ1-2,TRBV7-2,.,CASSLAFGRAVGYTF,TGTGCCAGCAGCTTAGCCTTCGGCAGGGCCGTTGGCTACACCTTC
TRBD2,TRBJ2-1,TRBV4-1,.,CASSHVASGRRYNEQFF,TGCGCCAGCAGCCATGTGGCTAGCGGGAGACGATACAATGAGCAGTTCTTC
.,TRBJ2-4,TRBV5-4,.,CASSLAGHHIQYF,TGTGCCAGCAGCTTGGCCGGTCACCACATTCAGTACTTC
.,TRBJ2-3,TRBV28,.,CASSLQGSGTQYF,TGTGCCAGCAGTTTACAGGGGTCGGGCACGCAGTATTTT
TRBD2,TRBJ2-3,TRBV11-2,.,CASSLARRASGRNTDTQYF,TGTGCCAGCAGCTTAGCCCGGCGGGCTAGCGGGAGGAACACAGATACGCAGTATTTT
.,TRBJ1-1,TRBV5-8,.,CASSFPFTTEAFF,TGTGCCAGCAGCTTCCCCTTTACCACTGAAGCTTTCTTT
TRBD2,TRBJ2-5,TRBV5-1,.,CASSGRTSGDGETQYF,TGCGCCAGCAGCGGGCGGACTAGCGGGGATGGAGAGACCCAGTACTTC
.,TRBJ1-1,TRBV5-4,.,CASSFRPDTEAFF,TGTGCCAGCAGCTTCCGACCTGACACTGAAGCTTTCTTT
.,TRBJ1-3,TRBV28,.,CASSLGAGNTIYF,TGTGCCAGCAGTTTGGGGGCTGGAAACACCATATATTTT
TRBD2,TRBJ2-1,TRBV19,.,CASSISSAGGASSEQFF,TGTGCCAGTAGTATTTCATCTGCGGGAGGGGCATCGAGTGAGCAGTTCTTC
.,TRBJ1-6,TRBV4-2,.,CASSQDRIGSPLHF,TGTGCCAGCAGCCAAGACAGGATTGGGTCACCCCTCCACTTT
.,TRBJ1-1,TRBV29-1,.,CSVSLENMNTEAFF,TGCAGCGTCTCTTTGGAGAACATGAACACTGAAGCTTTCTTT
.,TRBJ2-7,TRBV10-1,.,CASSEGHLYEQYF,TGCGCCAGCAGTGAAGGACACCTCTACGAGCAGTACTTC
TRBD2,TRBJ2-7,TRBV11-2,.,CASSLRVLRGLAGSEQYF,TGTGCCAGCAGCTTACGTGTCTTGAGGGGACTAGCGGGGAGTGAGCAGTACTTC
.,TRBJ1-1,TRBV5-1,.,CARPMRYLNTEAFF,TGCGCCAGACCAATGAGGTACCTGAACACTGAAGCTTTCTTT
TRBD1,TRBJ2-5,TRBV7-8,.,CASSPGQGGVTQYF,TGTGCCAGCAGCCCCGGACAGGGCGGGGTGACCCAGTACTTC
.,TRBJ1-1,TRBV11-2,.,CASSLGVLNTEAFF,TGTGCCAGCAGCTTAGGAGTCCTAAACACTGAAGCTTTCTTT
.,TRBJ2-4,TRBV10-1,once,CASSENSPAGAKNIQYF,TGCGCCAGCAGTGAGAACAGCCCTGCGGGAGCCAAAAACATTCAGTACTTC
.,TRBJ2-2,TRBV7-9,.,CASNPGPGELFF,TGTGCCAGCAACCCAGGGCCCGGGGAGCTGTTTTTT
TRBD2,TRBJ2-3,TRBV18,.,CASSPGTSVGPADTQYF,TGTGCCAGCTCACCAGGGACTAGCGTCGGTCCCGCAGATACGCAGTATTTT